A selection of T cell receptor beta chains follows, all from one sample in a study of blood T cell repertoires in COVID-19. Clones were sequenced by immunoSEQ multiplex PCR, and TCRdb holds only the in-frame ones, with some missing. The sample lists approximately 200,000 clones, approximately 85% occurring once. Specimen: PBMCs or T cells enriched from blood (not recorded which). All receptors come from a man aged 35-49 years who had recovered from COVID-19. Each CDR3 is given with its conserved first and last residue. Fields, in order: V gene, clone size, D gene, J gene, CDR3 length, CDR3 DNA, CDR3 protein. The D gene is left open where the match is weak. Expanded clones are given a class, and other clones once, few, many or no size at all.

>TRBV13|NA|TRBD2|TRBJ2-1|13
TGTGCCTCAGCACGACTAGCGGGCGGTGAGCAGTTCTTC
CASARLAGGEQFF
>TRBV11-2|NA|TRBD2|TRBJ2-5|20
TGTGCCAGCAGCTTAGATGGAGTGAGCAGCGGGAGGGCAATTATGGAGACCCAGTACTTC
CASSLDGVSSGRAIMETQYF
>TRBV9|once|TRBD2|TRBJ2-1|16
TGTGCCAGCAGCCTTCCGGTAGCGGGAGCGAGGGATGAGCAGTTCTTC
CASSLPVAGARDEQFF
>TRBV9|NA|NA|TRBJ2-3|14
TGTGCCAGCAGCGTAGAACTGCCCACAGATACGCAGTATTTT
CASSVELPTDTQYF
>TRBV7-2|once|TRBD1|TRBJ2-5|15
TGTGCCAGCAGCCCTCGGACAGGGGAACTGGAGACCCAGTACTTC
CASSPRTGELETQYF
>TRBV27|NA|TRBD2|TRBJ2-1|14
TGTGCCAGCAGTCGTCCCATAGCGGGAGTGGCGCAGTTCTTC
CASSRPIAGVAQFF
>TRBV27|NA|NA|TRBJ1-1|14
TGTGCCAGCAGTTTCCAGGGCCCAGACACTGAAGCTTTCTTT
CASSFQGPDTEAFF
>TRBV2|NA|NA|TRBJ1-1|15
TGTGCCAGCAGTCTACAGGGATTAGATAACACTGAAGCTTTCTTT
CASSLQGLDNTEAFF
>TRBV27|once|NA|TRBJ2-2|13
TGTGCCAGCGTAGGAGGGAACACCGGGGAGCTGTTTTTT
CASVGGNTGELFF
>TRBV30|NA|TRBD1|TRBJ1-1|13
TGTGCCGGAGGACAGGGGCTGGGCACTGAAGCTTTCTTT
CAGGQGLGTEAFF
>TRBV18|few|TRBD1|TRBJ2-1|18
TGTGCCAGCTCACGCGGGGGAACAGGGGGCCTCGCCTACAATGAGCAGTTCTTC
CASSRGGTGGLAYNEQFF
>TRBV18|NA|TRBD1|TRBJ1-1|14
TGTGCCAGCTCCCGGGGACAGTATCAAACTGAAGCTTTCTTT
CASSRGQYQTEAFF
>TRBV7-9|once|TRBD1|TRBJ1-2|17
TGTGCCAGCAGCTTAGCGGGGACAGGGGCAGCTAACTATGGCTACACCTTC
CASSLAGTGAANYGYTF
>TRBV2|NA|TRBD1|TRBJ1-5|14
TGTGCCAGCAGTGCGACAGGGGGAGGTCAGCCCCAGCATTTT
CASSATGGGQPQHF
>TRBV27|NA|TRBD2|TRBJ2-5|12
TGTGCCACCTGGGGGGGATCAGAGACCCAGTACTTC
CATWGGSETQYF
>TRBV5-1|NA|NA|TRBJ2-2|14
TGCGCCAGCAGATCGGGGTTGGGGACCGGGGAGCTGTTTTTT
CASRSGLGTGELFF
>TRBV5-4|NA|NA|TRBJ2-3|14
TGTGCCAGCAGCTTAGAGCGGGGCACAGATACGCAGTATTTT
CASSLERGTDTQYF
>TRBV28|NA|TRBD2|TRBJ2-1|15
TGTGCCAGCGGTTATCGACTAGCGGGAAAGGGTGAGCAGTTCTTC
CASGYRLAGKGEQFF
>TRBV28|NA|TRBD1|TRBJ1-4|15
TGTGCCAGCAGTTCCCAGGGGGCCGGTAATGAAAAACTGTTTTTT
CASSSQGAGNEKLFF
>TRBV10-3|NA|NA|TRBJ1-1|15
TGTGCCATCAGTGAGGACGGCGGGGTGGTGCGGAAAGCTTTCTTT
CAISEDGGVVRKAFF
>TRBV7-2|NA|TRBD2|TRBJ2-2|18
TGTGCCAGCAGCCCCGGGGGGAGCGGGAGTTATTTCACCGGGGAGCTGTTTTTT
CASSPGGSGSYFTGELFF
>TRBV5-4|NA|TRBD1|TRBJ1-2|15
TGTGCCAGCAGCCCGGGGGACAGCACTAACTATGGCTACACCTTC
CASSPGDSTNYGYTF
>TRBV27|NA|TRBD2|TRBJ2-5|15
TGTGCCAGCAGTCGCCTGGGGGGGTACCAAGAGACCCAGTACTTC
CASSRLGGYQETQYF
>TRBV19|NA|NA|TRBJ1-2|13
TGTGCCAGTACTACTGATCCTAACTATGGCTACACCTTC
CASTTDPNYGYTF
>TRBV6-5|NA|NA|TRBJ1-6|15
TGTGCCAGCACCTACGGGAGGGGATCAGGTTCACCCCTCCACTTT
CASTYGRGSGSPLHF
>TRBV28|NA|NA|TRBJ2-1|17
TGTGCCAGCAGTTATCTTTGGGCGGGGCGGTCCTACAATGAGCAGTTCTTC
CASSYLWAGRSYNEQFF
>TRBV5-1|once|NA|TRBJ2-3|11
TGCGCCAGCAGGTCTCCAGATACGCAGTATTTT
CASRSPDTQYF
>TRBV6-2/TRBV6-3|once|TRBD1|TRBJ2-7|14
TGTGCCAGCAGTTCCGCGGACAGGGTTCACGAGCAGTACTTC
CASSSADRVHEQYF
>TRBV3-1/TRBV3-2|NA|NA|TRBJ2-3|16
TGTGCCAGCAGCCTGTCAGCGGGTAGCGGTACAGATACGCAGTATTTT
CASSLSAGSGTDTQYF
>TRBV19|NA|NA|TRBJ1-2|15
TGTGCCAGTAGTATGAGCCAGGCCACTAACTATGGCTACACCTTC
CASSMSQATNYGYTF
>TRBV7-9|NA|NA|TRBJ2-5|17
TGTGCCAGCAGCTTCCAGGGTGGGATCTTAACTTTAGAGACCCAGTACTTC
CASSFQGGILTLETQYF
>TRBV2|NA|NA|TRBJ2-3|16
TGTGCCAGCATACACGGGAGATGGGACGGCACAGATACGCAGTATTTT
CASIHGRWDGTDTQYF
>TRBV9|once|TRBD2|TRBJ2-3|19
TGTGCCAGCAGCTCCTCGACTAGCGGATATTCATCTAGCACAGATACGCAGTATTTT
CASSSSTSGYSSSTDTQYF
>TRBV20-1|NA|NA|TRBJ1-3|15
TGCAGTGCTAGTATCGGTCTTTTTTCTGGAAACACCATATATTTT
CSASIGLFSGNTIYF
>TRBV30|few|NA|TRBJ1-6|17
TGTGCCTGGAGTGTACCTCCGACAGGCTCCTTAAATTCACCCCTCCACTTT
CAWSVPPTGSLNSPLHF
>TRBV24-1|NA|TRBD1|TRBJ2-5|17
TGTGCCACCAGTGATTTGCCGCGGGACAGGGGACGGGAGACCCAGTACTTC
CATSDLPRDRGRETQYF
>TRBV18|NA|NA|TRBJ2-1|14
TGTGCCAGCTCACCACCCGGAGGGCCCTATGAGCAGTTCTTC
CASSPPGGPYEQFF